One and the same sample provided the 25 T cell receptor beta chains below, sequenced in a study of blood T cell repertoires in COVID-19. Sequenced by immunoSEQ multiplex PCR; TCRdb stores in-frame clones only, minus some. The profile covers about 150,000 clones, with roughly 80% appearing a single time and around 16% taken by the ten largest. The sequencing input was peripheral blood. The origin of the receptors is a man between 45 and 60 years old with acute or convalescent COVID-19.

V is TRBV7-8 and J is TRBJ1-3, with TRBD1 identical over 9 bases. Germline V CDR1 and CDR2: SGHVS, FQNEAQ. J lost 4 bases, V lost 5 bases, and 6 bases had no gene match. The CDR3 spans 15 residues. The CDR3 loop is CASSPWTGDGNTIYF. The CDR3 DNA is TGTGCCAGCAGCCCTTGGACAGGGGACGGAAACACCATATATTTT. Complete variable domain (other parts from reference TRBV7-8 and TRBJ1-3): GAGVSQSPRYKVAKRGQDVALRCDPISGHVSLFWYQQALGQGPEFLTYFQNEAQLDKSGLPSDRFFAERPEGSVSTLKIQRTQQEDSAVYLCASSPWTGDGNTIYFGEGSWLTVV.

This clone was seen just once. The rearrangement joins TRBV5-6 to TRBJ1-1, with 7 bases fitting TRBD1. This CDR3 has 13 amino acids. V was clipped by 4 bases and J by 7 bases; unmatched bases: 7. Germline assignment: CDR1 SGHDT and CDR2 YYEEEE. CDR3 region: CASSNWDSNEAFF. The CDR3 nucleotides read TGTGCCAGCAGCAACTGGGACAGCAATGAAGCTTTCTTT.

This clone was seen once. Other DNA sequences in this sample translate to the same CDR3. The rearrangement links TRBV7-2 to TRBJ1-5, with 7 nucleotides matching TRBD1. Looked up from germline, CDR1 is SGHTA and CDR2 is FQGNSA. Unmatched junction bases numbered 7, after V lost 4 bases and J lost 4 bases. This CDR3 has 15 residues. In nucleotides, the CDR3 is TGTGCCAGCAGCTCGGGGACAGTGTCTAATCAGCCCCAGCATTTT. Protein: CASSSGTVSNQPQHF.

This clone was observed a handful of times. The chain joins TRBV5-1 to TRBJ1-3, with D perhaps TRBD1 (6 bases). The CDR3 covers 15 residues. Deletions cut 0 bases from V and 8 bases from J, with 15 bases between. Germline V lookup: CDR1 SGHRS, CDR2 YFSETQ. DNA for the CDR3: TGCGCCAGCAGCTTGGACGGGGGGCCGGTAGACACCATATATTTT. Translating gives CASSLDGGPVDTIYF.

The chain employs TRBV19 and TRBJ2-2; TRBD2 matches at 9 bases. The germline V gene encodes CDR1 LNHDA and CDR2 SQIVND (reference sequence). The junction had 5 bases not matched to a gene; V was cut back by 5 bases and J by 7 bases. This CDR3 contains 14 residues. For the CDR3, the DNA is TGTGCCAGTAGTGCGGGGGGGGCCGGCGGGGAGCTGTTTTTT. Its protein is CASSAGGAGGELFF.

A few counts support this clone. The chain employs TRBV30 and TRBJ1-1; D unclear. V dropped 0 bases and J dropped 1 base, with 12 bases sitting between them. The CDR3 is 15 residues long. Germline V CDR1 and CDR2: GTSNPN, SVGIG (reference sequence). The CDR3 DNA follows: TGTGCCTGGAGTGTAGGGAGGCTGCGGAACACTGAAGCTTTCTTT. Its translation is CAWSVGRLRNTEAFF. The full variable domain, rest sourced from reference TRBV30 and TRBJ1-1, is SQTIHQWPATLVQPVGSPLSLECTVEGTSNPNLYWYRQAAGRGLQLLFYSVGIGQISSEVPQNLSASRPQDRQFILSSKKLLLSDSGFYLCAWSVGRLRNTEAFFGQGTRLTVV.

The J gene is TRBJ1-3, the V gene TRBV10-3, with 8 bases lining up with TRBD1. Germline V gene lookup returns CDR1 ENHRY and CDR2 SYGVKD. The V gene end was trimmed by 3 bases and the J gene end by 0 bases; junction bases not matched to a gene: 7. The CDR3 has 17 amino acids. The CDR3 here is CAISDSTGGSSGNTIYF. The CDR3 region has the DNA TGTGCCATCAGTGACTCTACAGGGGGAAGCTCTGGAAACACCATATATTTT.

The chain uses TRBV2 and TRBJ2-1; TRBD1 is a possible D gene (6 bases). V lost 4 bases and J 5 bases, leaving 18 bases between the germline ends. CDR1 is SNHLY, CDR2 FYNNEI, per germline. The CDR3 length is 16 residues. The DNA for the CDR3 is TGTGCCAGCAGTGGCATTGAGGGGGTAAAACACAATGAGCAGTTCTTC. Its translation is CASSGIEGVKHNEQFF. Filled out from reference TRBV2 and TRBJ2-1, the complete variable domain reads EPEVTQTPSHQVTQMGQEVILRCVPISNHLYFYWYRQILGQKVEFLVSFYNNEISEKSEIFDDQFSVERPDGSNFTLKIRSTKLEDSAMYFCASSGIEGVKHNEQFFGPGTRLTVL.

This clone was seen just once. An end of the junction differs from the germline gene, which may be a read error. The rearrangement links TRBV7-3 to TRBJ2-2; 13 bases line up with TRBD2. Germline V gene lookup returns CDR1 SGHTA and CDR2 FQGTGA. This CDR3 is 17 amino acids long. CDR3 loop: CASSLTSGGARTGELFF. As DNA, the CDR3 is TGCGCCAGCAGCCTAACTAGCGGGGGGGCCCGAACCGGGGAGCTGTTTTTT. Looking up the rest from reference TRBV7-3 and TRBJ2-2 gives the full variable domain: GAGVSQTPSNKVTEKGKYVELRCDPISGHTALYWYRQSLGQGPEFLIYFQGTGAADDSGLPNDRFFAVRPEGSVSTLKIQRTERGDSAVYLCASSLTSGGARTGELFFGEGSRLTVL.

The V call is TRBV2, the J call TRBJ1-2; tentative D call: TRBD1 (6 bases). Germline V gene data show CDR1 as SNHLY and CDR2 as FYNNEI. This CDR3 region has 16 residues. V dropped 6 bases and J dropped 8 bases, with 25 bases sitting between them. For the CDR3, the DNA is TGTGCCAGCAGCACAGACCTGGACAGAACTTTCCTCGGCTACACCTTC. Protein product: CASSTDLDRTFLGYTF.

The J gene is TRBJ1-1, the V gene TRBV10-1, with TRBD1 matching 7 bases. The V gene end was trimmed by 8 bases and the J gene end by 0 bases; junction bases not matched to a gene: 3. There are 13 residues in the CDR3. From germline, CDR1 is WNHNN and CDR2 SYGVQD (reference sequence). The CDR3 DNA reads as TGCGCCAGCTCTGGGACAGTGAACACTGAAGCTTTCTTT. Its translation is CASSGTVNTEAFF.

The gene calls are TRBV5-1 and TRBJ1-6; 9 nucleotides align to TRBD1. Germline V gene data show CDR1 as SGHRS and CDR2 as YFSETQ. V dropped 0 bases and J dropped 10; count of bases not matched to a gene: 5. The CDR3 is 15 residues long. The CDR3 loop is CASSLGGQGRSPLHF. The DNA of the CDR3 is TGCGCCAGCAGCTTGGGGGGACAGGGACGGTCACCCCTCCACTTT.

The J gene is TRBJ1-1, the V gene TRBV18, with D perhaps matching TRBD1 (6 bases). Germline V lookup: CDR1 KGHSH, CDR2 LQKENI. V was pared by 1 base and J by 0 bases, with 18 bases between. The CDR3 is 18 amino acids. This CDR3 reads CASSPQAPTGSLNTEAFF. The CDR3 DNA reads TGTGCCAGCTCACCACAAGCCCCAACAGGGTCGCTGAACACTGAAGCTTTCTTT.

The rearrangement uses TRBV30 and TRBJ1-2; tentative D call: TRBD1 (5 bases). Germline values: CDR1 GTSNPN, CDR2 SVGIG (reference sequence). The length of the CDR3 is 14 residues. V was pared by 5 bases and J by 5 bases, with 18 bases between. The DNA of the CDR3 is TGTGCCTGGGACTCTACAGGATCCCTATATGGCTACACCTTC. Protein: CAWDSTGSLYGYTF. Filled out from reference TRBV30 and TRBJ1-2, the complete variable domain reads SQTIHQWPATLVQPVGSPLSLECTVEGTSNPNLYWYRQAAGRGLQLLFYSVGIGQISSEVPQNLSASRPQDRQFILSSKKLLLSDSGFYLCAWDSTGSLYGYTFGSGTRLTVV.

This rearrangement joins TRBV27 to TRBJ1-6, with 7 bases identical to TRBD1. In germline, CDR1 is MNHEY, CDR2 SMNVEV (reference sequence). The CDR3 has 16 amino acids. The junction had 9 bases not matched to a gene; V was cut back by 4 bases and J by 6 bases. The CDR3 DNA reads as TGTGCCAGCAGTTCCAGTTCCGGGACAGTTAATTCACCCCTCCACTTT. Its protein product is CASSSSSGTVNSPLHF.

The chain links TRBV6-5 to TRBJ2-5; D is perhaps TRBD2 (5 bases). V shed 4 bases and J shed 7 bases, with 13 bases lying between them. The CDR3 covers 13 residues. CDR1 MNHEY and CDR2 SVGAGI come from the germline V gene. The CDR3 here is CASSSGGAGTQYF. The CDR3 DNA reads as TGTGCCAGCAGTTCCGGTGGTGCGGGGACCCAGTACTTC.

The CDR3 nucleotides are TGTGCCAGCTCACGACAACAGGGTTGGGGGAACACTGAAGCTTTCTTT. Encoded protein: CASSRQQGWGNTEAFF. The chain is built from TRBV18 and TRBJ1-1, with D perhaps matching TRBD1 (6 bases). The germline V and J ends were trimmed by 4 bases and 1 base, with 16 bases remaining between them. Germline loops: CDR1 KGHSH, CDR2 LQKENI. The CDR3 totals 16 residues.

V and J are TRBV5-5 and TRBJ1-2; unclear D gene. Germline CDR1 and CDR2: SGHKS and YYEKEE (reference sequence). The CDR3 spans 16 residues. Deletions cut 4 bases from V and 2 bases from J, with 18 bases between. CDR3 amino acids: CASSLDVHVSNYGYTF. Here the CDR3 DNA reads TGTGCCAGCAGCCTCGATGTACACGTCTCCAACTATGGCTACACCTTC.

The rearrangement joins TRBV28 to TRBJ2-7, with 7 nucleotides matching TRBD2. Germline lookup yields CDR1 MDHEN and CDR2 SYDVKM. The CDR3 is made up of 17 amino acids. The junction had 15 bases not matched to a gene; V was cut back by 5 bases and J by 2 bases. The CDR3 spells CASSPVRLANLPYEQYF. The CDR3 bases are TGTGCCAGCAGTCCCGTGCGACTAGCCAACCTCCCCTACGAGCAGTACTTC.

This sequence joins TRBV6-2 or TRBV6-3 and TRBJ1-5; TRBD1 agrees at 8 bases. The trim removed 3 bases at V and 7 bases at J, leaving 8 bases unmatched. The CDR3 runs to 15 residues. Germline CDR1 and CDR2: MNHEY and SVGEGT. The CDR3 region is CASSYSQGAAQPQHF. Here the CDR3 DNA reads TGTGCCAGCAGTTATTCCCAGGGGGCAGCCCAGCCCCAGCATTTT.

This chain joins TRBV28 and TRBJ1-5; 9 bases are shared with TRBD1. The CDR3 spans 16 residues. Germline trimming cut 7 bases from V and 5 bases from J; bases unmatched to any gene: 12. Germline-derived CDR1 and CDR2 are MDHEN and SYDVKM. The chain's CDR3 is CASKARDTGGYQPQHF. The CDR3, as DNA: TGTGCCAGCAAGGCTCGAGATACAGGGGGCTATCAGCCCCAGCATTTT.

The V gene is TRBV30, the J gene TRBJ1-4; D is possibly TRBD1 (6 bases). The CDR3 runs to 13 residues. Germline V gives CDR1 GTSNPN, CDR2 SVGIG (reference sequence). The germline V and J ends were trimmed by 5 bases and 8 bases, with 15 bases remaining between them. CDR3 sequence: CAWAGTNEEKLFF. Written as DNA, the CDR3 is TGTGCCTGGGCCGGGACAAATGAAGAAAAACTGTTTTTT.

The chain has TRBV5-4 and TRBJ1-2; D not resolved. Germline V gene lookup returns CDR1 SGHNT and CDR2 YYREEE (reference sequence). The CDR3 extends over 12 amino acids. V was pared by 4 bases and J by 5 bases, with 9 bases between. This chain's CDR3 is CASSLGSYGYTF. The CDR3 DNA reads TGTGCCAGCAGCCTCGGGAGTTATGGCTACACCTTC.

This chain uses TRBV7-8 with TRBJ2-7; TRBD1 is a possible D gene (6 bases). The CDR3 contains 13 residues. Trimming took 6 bases from V and 0 from J, leaving 9 bases between them. Germline lookup yields CDR1 SGHVS and CDR2 FQNEAQ. This CDR3 is CASSLGHSYEQYV. The CDR3 DNA sequence: TGTGCCAGCAGTTTGGGACACTCCTACGAGCAGTACGTC.

The CDR3 DNA follows: TGTGCCAGCTCACACGGGACAGGAGAAGAGACCCAGTACTTC. Translation: CASSHGTGEETQYF. The rearrangement links TRBV18 to TRBJ2-5; 8 bases line up with TRBD1. Germline V gene data show CDR1 as KGHSH and CDR2 as LQKENI. This CDR3 has 14 amino acids. V trimming: 4 bases; J trimming: 3 bases; junction bases outside the gene matches: 4. Looking up the rest from reference TRBV18 and TRBJ2-5 gives the full variable domain: NAGVMQNPRHLVRRRGQEARLRCSPMKGHSHVYWYRQLPEEGLKFMVYLQKENIIDESGMPKERFSAEFPKEGPSILRIQQVVRGDSAAYFCASSHGTGEETQYFGPGTRLLVL.